Described below is a single T cell receptor beta chain sequence and its context. Here immunoSEQ multiplex PCR was the method, and the copy in TCRdb shows in-frame clones only, minus some. This sample carries some 670,000 clones, about nine tenths of them seen once, and the ten largest clones take around 0.3%. This specimen belongs to a study of blood T cell repertoires in COVID-19. Turning to the study itself: PBMCs, B-cell-depleted T cells, or T cells provided the cDNA or gDNA that made up the material.

Deletions cut 6 bases from V and 4 bases from J, with 10 bases between. Per germline, CDR1 MNHEY and CDR2 SVGAGI. The CDR3 runs to 13 residues. The chain is built from TRBV6-5 and TRBJ1-5; a possible D gene is TRBD1 (5 bases). Sequenced material: peripheral blood. This TCR derives from a woman aged 18-29 years with acute or convalescent COVID-19. In DNA, the CDR3 is TGTGCCAGCAGCCGACAGACAAATCAGCCCCAGCATTTT. It is translated as CASSRQTNQPQHF.